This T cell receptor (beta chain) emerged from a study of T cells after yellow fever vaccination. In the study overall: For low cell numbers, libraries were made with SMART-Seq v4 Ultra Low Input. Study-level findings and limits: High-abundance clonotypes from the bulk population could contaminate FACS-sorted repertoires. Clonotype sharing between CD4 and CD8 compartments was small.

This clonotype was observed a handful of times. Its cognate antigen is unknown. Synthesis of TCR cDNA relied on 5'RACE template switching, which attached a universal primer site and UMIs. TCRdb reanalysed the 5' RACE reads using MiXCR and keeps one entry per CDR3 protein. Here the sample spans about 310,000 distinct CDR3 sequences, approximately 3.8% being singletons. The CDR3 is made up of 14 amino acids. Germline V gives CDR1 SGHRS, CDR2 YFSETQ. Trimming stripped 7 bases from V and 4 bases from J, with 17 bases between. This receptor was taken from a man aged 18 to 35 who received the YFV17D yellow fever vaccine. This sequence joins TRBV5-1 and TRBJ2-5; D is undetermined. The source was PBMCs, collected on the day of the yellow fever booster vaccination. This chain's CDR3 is CASAGQTRIETQYF. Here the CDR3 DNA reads TGCGCCAGCGCCGGGCAGACAAGGATAGAGACCCAGTACTTC.